What follows is one TCR beta chain and its context. Its antigen is unknown. This specimen comes from a study of cytomegalovirus exposure and HLA in healthy donors. Study background: Earlier findings included 100 million to 130 million unique TCR beta sequences obtained from about 180 million T cells.

With 60 Vbeta and 13 Jbeta primers, the PCR was carried out. Profiled with immunoSEQ multiplex PCR; TCRdb holds only in-frame clones, not every one. The table includes fewer than 150,000 clones, about four fifths detected once. Study findings and constraints: Productive status was seen about 87% or about 30% of the time for most TCR beta V segments in an earlier analysis. Relative to equally common others, HLA-associated TCR beta chains showed greater clonal expansion in a later analysis. The study labeled 164 TCR beta chains cytomegalovirus-associated.

Germline V gives CDR1 SGHRS, CDR2 YFSETQ. This CDR3 spans 18 amino acids. J lost 0 bases, V lost 4 bases, and 11 bases had no gene match. Specimen: PBMCs. The receptor was isolated from a man between 35 and 55 years old in good health and CMV-seropositive. The chain links TRBV5-1 to TRBJ1-3; 9 bases match TRBD1. The CDR3 spells CASSGGTGSLSSGNTIYF. CDR3 nucleotide sequence: TGCGCCAGCAGCGGGGGGACAGGGTCCCTTAGCTCTGGAAACACCATATATTTT.